This TCR beta chain was profiled in a study of blood T cells in healthy people across ages. General study points: When set beside aged donors, long-lived donors presented more naive CD4+ cells and higher diversity. Naive T cell percentage showed a strong correlation with TCR beta diversity.

The length of the CDR3 is 16 residues. The trim removed 7 bases at V and 4 bases at J, leaving 8 bases unmatched. Germline V gene sequence: CDR1 MDHEN, CDR2 SYDVKM. Primed by a sample-barcoded 5' primer and a J-beta primer mix, a second PCR proceeded for roughly 7 to 11 cycles. TCRdb reprocessed the 5' RACE reads with MiXCR, giving one entry per CDR3 protein. The sample lists hundreds of thousands of distinct CDR3 sequences, 45% to 50% occurring once. Concerning this clonotype: Its antigen is currently unknown.

The clonotype comes from a young man in good health. Source material: blood. V usage is TRBV28 and J usage is TRBJ1-6; TRBD1 agrees at 9 bases. For the CDR3, the DNA is TGTGCCAGCAAGGGACAGGGTAACCCTTATAATTCACCCCTCCACTTT. This translates into CASKGQGNPYNSPLHF.